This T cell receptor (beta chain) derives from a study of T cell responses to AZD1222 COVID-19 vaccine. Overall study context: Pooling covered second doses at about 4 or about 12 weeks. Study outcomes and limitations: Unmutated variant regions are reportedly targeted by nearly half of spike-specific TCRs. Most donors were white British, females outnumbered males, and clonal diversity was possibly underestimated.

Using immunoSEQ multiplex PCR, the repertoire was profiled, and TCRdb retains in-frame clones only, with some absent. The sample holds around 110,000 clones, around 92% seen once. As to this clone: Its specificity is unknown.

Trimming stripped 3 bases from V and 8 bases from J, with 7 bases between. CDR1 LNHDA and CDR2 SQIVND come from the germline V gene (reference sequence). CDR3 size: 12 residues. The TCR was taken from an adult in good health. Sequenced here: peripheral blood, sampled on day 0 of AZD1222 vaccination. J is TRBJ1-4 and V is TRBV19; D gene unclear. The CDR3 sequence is CASSITGEKLFF. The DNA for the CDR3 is TGTGCCAGTAGTATTACGGGGGAAAAACTGTTTTTT.